The TCR beta chain described here comes from a study of shared clonotypes between healthy human individuals. Study context: Two female and a few male donors aged 18 to 49 were enrolled.

Study-level points and caveats: Researchers found naive subsets generally carried larger estimated richness than memory subsets.

For this clone: What it binds is unknown.

The table came from immunoSEQ multiplex PCR; TCRdb's copy has only in-frame clones and leaves some out. Here the sample spans over a million clones, more than 95% being singletons. The TCR sequence derives from a man in his thirties or forties in good health. Sequencing was done on a sample of naive CD4+ T cells sorted from blood. Subset denoted: CD45RA+ positively selected.

The CDR3 bases are TGTGCCAGCAGCGGGACAGGGGGGTTCGGAGAGACCCAGTACTTC. It codes for CASSGTGGFGETQYF. This chain links TRBV5-4 with TRBJ2-5, with 11 bases that match TRBD1. Trimming cost V 4 bases and J 4 bases; bases outside gene matches: 6. This CDR3 has 15 residues. The germline V gene has CDR1 SGHNT and CDR2 YYREEE (reference sequence).